This entry concerns a single T cell receptor (beta chain). TCRdb reprocessed the 5' RACE reads and reports one entry per CDR3 protein, with no DNA. The data include 550,000 to 600,000 distinct CDR3 sequences; the top ten clones carry under 4.5%. The CDR3 length is 14 residues. The germline gives CDR1 LGHDT, CDR2 YNNKEL (reference sequence). This specimen comes from a study of T cells expressing NK-cell markers. Material for sequencing was blood T cells: a sorted CD56 or NKG2C T cell subset, CD4+ or CD8+ T cells, or bulk PBMC T cells (not recorded which). This receptor was obtained from a man aged 18 to 29 in good health. The rearrangement joins TRBV3-1 to TRBJ2-1; TCRdb picks TRBD2, but there is no DNA to check that call. The CDR3 loop reads CASSQGGAYNEQFF.